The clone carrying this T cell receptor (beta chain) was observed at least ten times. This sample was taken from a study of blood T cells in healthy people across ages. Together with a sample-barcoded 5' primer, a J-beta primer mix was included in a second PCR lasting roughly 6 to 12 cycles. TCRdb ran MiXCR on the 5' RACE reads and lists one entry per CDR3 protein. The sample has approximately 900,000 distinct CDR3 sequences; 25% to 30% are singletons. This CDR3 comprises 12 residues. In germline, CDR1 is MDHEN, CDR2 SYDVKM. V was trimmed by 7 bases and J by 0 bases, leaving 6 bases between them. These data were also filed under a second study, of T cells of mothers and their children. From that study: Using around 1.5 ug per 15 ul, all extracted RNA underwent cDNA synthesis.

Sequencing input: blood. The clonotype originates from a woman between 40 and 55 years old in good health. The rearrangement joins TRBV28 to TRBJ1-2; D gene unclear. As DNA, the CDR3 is TGTGCCAGCAATCGGGCTAACTATGGCTACACCTTC. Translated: CASNRANYGYTF.